This TCR beta chain was identified in a study of early T cells in non-severe SARS-CoV-2 infection. Whole-study context: Investigators sequenced bulk RNA drawn from unsorted whole blood, and chains remained unpaired. Notes on the study in general: Database matching using VDJdb favored anti-spike CD8 responses, with private and CD4 specificities left missing.

The CDR3 is made up of 8 amino acids. Germline CDR1 reads SQVTM; CDR2 reads ANQGSEA. Molecules of cDNA were individually given unique molecular identifiers that were attached to them. TCRdb re-called the 5' RACE reads with MiXCR, one entry per CDR3 protein. The profile shows more than 15,000 distinct CDR3 sequences, around 5.6% of them singletons. This clonotype was detected only once. Its matching antigen is unknown. Germline and junction disagree at one end, which may indicate a read error. The sequence was obtained from an adult who was a healthcare worker with PCR-confirmed SARS-CoV-2 infection or an uninfected control (not recorded which). Sequencing used whole blood, obtained at baseline. This rearrangement joins TRBV29-1 to TRBJ2-5, with D unclear. DNA of the CDR3: TGCAGCGTTGATTCCGGCAACTTC. Protein: CSVDSGNF.